A single sample gave rise to the 3 T cell receptor beta chains below, sequenced in a study of graft-versus-host responses after intestinal transplantation. Sequencing was performed with immunoSEQ multiplex PCR; in TCRdb, only in-frame clones are kept and a portion is missing. The sample records 100,000 to 130,000 clones, roughly 89% being singletons. Their specific antigens are unknown. Sequences were derived from unstimulated CD4+ T cells sorted from spleen or lymph node cells, sampled before transplant. The source is a human donor who was the organ donor for an intestinal transplant.

This chain connects TRBV29-1 to TRBJ2-2; maybe TRBD1 (6 bases). Trimming stripped 3 bases from V and 9 bases from J, with 11 bases between. Per the germline V gene, CDR1 is SQVTM and CDR2 is ANQGSEA. This CDR3 comprises 12 residues. The CDR3 region has the DNA TGCAGCGTTGAGACGGACAGCCGGGAGCTGTTTTTT. The encoded protein is CSVETDSRELFF.

This chain uses TRBV6-6 with TRBJ2-1; TRBD2 aligns across 7 bases. Trimming at V came to 8 bases and at J to 9 bases, leaving 7 bases not matched to a gene. CDR3 length equals 12 residues. Per the germline V gene, CDR1 is MNHNY and CDR2 is SVGAGI (reference sequence). CDR3 loop: CASGASGGEQFF. In nucleotides, the CDR3 is TGTGCCAGCGGGGCTAGCGGAGGTGAGCAGTTCTTC.

The gene calls are TRBV5-1 and TRBJ1-3; maybe TRBD1 (6 bases). Trimming cost V 2 bases and J 4 bases, with 16 bases left between them. The CDR3 spans 16 residues. Per the germline V gene, CDR1 is SGHRS and CDR2 is YFSETQ. The chain's CDR3 is CASSFRDTGAGNTIYF. Here the CDR3 DNA reads TGCGCCAGCAGCTTCCGGGACACCGGAGCCGGAAACACCATATATTTT.